The following is a T cell receptor beta chain sequence with its context. The antigen is not known. Germline CDR1 and CDR2: LNHDA and SQIVND (reference sequence). V lost 5 bases to trimming and J lost 2 bases, with 19 bases between them. The CDR3 runs to 17 residues. The treatment is: roughly ten-day PBMC culture with coronavirus spike peptide pools or control peptides (ViraFEST assay). Negative-selection isolation of CD4+ T cells was performed after approximately 9 days of culture. These data are taken from a study of vaccination and CD4 T cells after COVID-19. On the study more broadly: Six males and four females constituted the convalescent cohort, two of whom were Hispanic. Overall study results and limits: It was observed that, in convalescent patients, a median approximately 86% of reactive clones arose only post-vaccination. Rising from about 20 to 38, the median of SARS-CoV-2-reactive clonotypes did not change significantly.

Scientists ran DNA taken from cultured CD4+ T cells through the Oncomine TCR Beta short-read assay for sequencing. TCRdb ran MiXCR on the PCR reads and lists one entry per CDR3 protein. Here the sample spans about 18,000 distinct CDR3 sequences, about half being singletons. Sample: CD4+ T cells from blood, cultured in vitro, taken before SARS-CoV-2 vaccination. The V call is TRBV19, the J call TRBJ1-5; D ambiguous. The clonotype was recovered from a human donor who had recovered from COVID-19. Written as DNA, the CDR3 is TGTGCCAGTAGTCCCCCACGGATGGTTCTAGGCAATCAGCCCCAGCATTTT. As protein: CASSPPRMVLGNQPQHF.